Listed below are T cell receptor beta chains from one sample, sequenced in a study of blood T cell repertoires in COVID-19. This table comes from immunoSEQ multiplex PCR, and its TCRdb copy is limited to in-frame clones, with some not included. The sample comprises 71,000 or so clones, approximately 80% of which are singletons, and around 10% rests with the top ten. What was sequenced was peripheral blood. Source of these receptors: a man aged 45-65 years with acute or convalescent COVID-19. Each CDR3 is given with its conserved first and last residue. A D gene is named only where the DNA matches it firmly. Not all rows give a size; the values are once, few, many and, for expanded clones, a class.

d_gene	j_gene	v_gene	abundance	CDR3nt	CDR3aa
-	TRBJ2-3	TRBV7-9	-	TGTGCCAGCAGCCAGAATACCGCAGGGTGGAGCACAGATACGCAGTATTTT	CASSQNTAGWSTDTQYF
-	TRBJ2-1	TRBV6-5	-	TGTGCCAGCAGTTACGAGGCCAGCTCCTACAATGAGCAGTTCTTC	CASSYEASSYNEQFF
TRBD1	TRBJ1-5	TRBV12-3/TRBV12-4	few	TGTGCCACAGGGACAGGACGTCAGCCCCAGCATTTT	CATGTGRQPQHF
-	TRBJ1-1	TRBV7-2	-	TGTGCCAGCAGCTTCCAGGGAAACCGGCCTGAAGCTTTCTTT	CASSFQGNRPEAFF
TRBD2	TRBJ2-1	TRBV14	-	TGTGCCAGCAGCCCGGGTGGGCTAGCGGACTATCAGTTCTTC	CASSPGGLADYQFF
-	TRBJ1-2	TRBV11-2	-	TGTGCCAGCACCGTTTCGGGGGGACTGAACTATGGCTACACCTTC	CASTVSGGLNYGYTF
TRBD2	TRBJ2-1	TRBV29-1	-	TGCAGCGTTTCCCGGGAGGGGAGCTCCTACAATGAGCAGTTCTTC	CSVSREGSSYNEQFF
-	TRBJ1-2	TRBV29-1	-	TGCAGCGTTGAAGACATCACCTTC	CSVEDITF
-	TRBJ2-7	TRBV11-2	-	TGTGCCAGCAGCTTAGGGGCGCAAGGAGGGTTAACCTACGAGCAGTACTTC	CASSLGAQGGLTYEQYF
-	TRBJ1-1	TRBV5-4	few	TGTGCCATCCCGGGGGGTCCCACTGAAGCTTTCTTT	CAIPGGPTEAFF
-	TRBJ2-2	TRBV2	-	TGTGCCAGCGGTTCAGGGGCCGCCGGGGAGCTGTTTTTT	CASGSGAAGELFF
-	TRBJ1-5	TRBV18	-	TGTGCCAGCTCACCACCCGGGGAGCCCCAGCATTTT	CASSPPGEPQHF
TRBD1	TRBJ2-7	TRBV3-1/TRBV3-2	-	TGTGCCAGCAGCCGCTTGGGGACAGGAACCTACGAGCAGTACTTC	CASSRLGTGTYEQYF
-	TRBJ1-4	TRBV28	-	TGTGCCAGCAGGCAGGTAAAAGAAAAACTGTTTTTT	CASRQVKEKLFF
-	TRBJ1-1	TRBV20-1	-	TGCAGTGCTAGAGATTTGGAGGAAGCTTTCTTT	CSARDLEEAFF
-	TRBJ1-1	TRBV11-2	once	TGTGCCAGCAGCCCCGGGTGGGTCGAATGGGTGAACACTGAAGCTTTCTTT	CASSPGWVEWVNTEAFF
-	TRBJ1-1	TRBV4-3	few	TGCGCCAGCAGCCAAGAACGAGGGATTAACACTGAAGCTTTCTTT	CASSQERGINTEAFF
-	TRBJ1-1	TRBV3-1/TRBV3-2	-	TGTGCCAGCAGCCAAGGCAGATCGGGGAACACTGAAGCTTTCTTT	CASSQGRSGNTEAFF
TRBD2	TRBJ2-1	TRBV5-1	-	TGCGCCAGCAGCTTGGCTAGCGGCTCCTACAATGAGCAGTTCTTC	CASSLASGSYNEQFF
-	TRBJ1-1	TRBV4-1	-	TGCGCCAGCAGCCAAGGGACAGCGAAAACCTTGAACACTGAAGCTTTCTTT	CASSQGTAKTLNTEAFF
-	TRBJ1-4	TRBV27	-	TGTGCCAGCAGTTTGTCCTATTCCAACGAAAAACTGTTTTTT	CASSLSYSNEKLFF
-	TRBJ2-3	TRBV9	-	TGTGCCAGCAGCACCTCGGGGTCCACAGATACGCAGTATTTT	CASSTSGSTDTQYF
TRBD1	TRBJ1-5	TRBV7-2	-	TGTGCCAGCAGCTTAGGGGGACAGGGGAATCAGCCCCAGCATTTT	CASSLGGQGNQPQHF
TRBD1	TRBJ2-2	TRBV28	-	TGTGCCAGCAGTGAAGACAGGGGCGCTGGCACCGGGGAGCTGTTTTTT	CASSEDRGAGTGELFF
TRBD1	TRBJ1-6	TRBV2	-	TGTGCCAGCAGTCCGGACAGGGGAGCGAATTCACCCCTCCACTTT	CASSPDRGANSPLHF
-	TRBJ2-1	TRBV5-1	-	TGCGCCAGCAGCTTCGGACGGCGTACTAGCTCCTACAATGAGCAGTTCTTC	CASSFGRRTSSYNEQFF
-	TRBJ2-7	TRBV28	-	TGTGCCAGCAGTTCTCCCCTGTCCCGGGACAACGAGCAGTACTTC	CASSSPLSRDNEQYF
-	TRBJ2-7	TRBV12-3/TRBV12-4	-	TGTGCCAGCAGTTATCTCAGCTACGAGCAGTACTTC	CASSYLSYEQYF
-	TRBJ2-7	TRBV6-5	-	TGTGCCAGCAGCTCCTACAGCTCCTACGAGCAGTACTTC	CASSSYSSYEQYF
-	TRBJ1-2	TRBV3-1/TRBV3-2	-	TGTGCCAGCAGCCAAGACAGTATGTATGGCTACACCTTC	CASSQDSMYGYTF
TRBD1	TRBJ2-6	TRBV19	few	TGTGCCAGTACGGACAGGGCAAGGGGCTTTGGGGCCAACGTCCTGACTTTC	CASTDRARGFGANVLTF
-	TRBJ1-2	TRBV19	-	TGTGCCACCATGGACCTTCCGGGGAATGGCTACACCTTC	CATMDLPGNGYTF
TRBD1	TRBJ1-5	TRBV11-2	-	TGTGCCAGCAGCCGCACAACAGGGGGCCGGGGACAGCCCCAGCATTTT	CASSRTTGGRGQPQHF
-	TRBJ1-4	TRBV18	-	TGTGCCAGCTCAGGACGGACTGACGAAAAACTGTTTTTT	CASSGRTDEKLFF
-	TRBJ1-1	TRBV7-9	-	TGTGCCAGCAGCTTAGCGGGTGACATTGAAGCTTTCTTT	CASSLAGDIEAFF
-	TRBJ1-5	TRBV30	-	TGTGCCTGGGGCAGGGGCGGGAATCAGCCCCAGCATTTT	CAWGRGGNQPQHF
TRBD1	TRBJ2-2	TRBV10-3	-	TGTGCCACCGACAGGGGGCTAAACACCGGGGAGCTGTTTTTT	CATDRGLNTGELFF
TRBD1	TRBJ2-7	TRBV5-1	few	TGCGCCAGCAGCTCCCCGGGGACAGCGAGCTCCTACGAGCAGTACTTC	CASSSPGTASSYEQYF
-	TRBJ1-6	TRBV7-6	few	TGTGCCAGCAGCTTATCCAGACAGAATTCACCCCTCCACTTT	CASSLSRQNSPLHF
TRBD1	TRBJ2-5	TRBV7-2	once	TGTGCCAGCAGCTTAGGATCAGGGGGCAGAGAGACCCAGTACTTC	CASSLGSGGRETQYF
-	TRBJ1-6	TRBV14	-	TGTGCCAGCAGCCAAGAAACAGATAATTCACCCCTCCACTTT	CASSQETDNSPLHF